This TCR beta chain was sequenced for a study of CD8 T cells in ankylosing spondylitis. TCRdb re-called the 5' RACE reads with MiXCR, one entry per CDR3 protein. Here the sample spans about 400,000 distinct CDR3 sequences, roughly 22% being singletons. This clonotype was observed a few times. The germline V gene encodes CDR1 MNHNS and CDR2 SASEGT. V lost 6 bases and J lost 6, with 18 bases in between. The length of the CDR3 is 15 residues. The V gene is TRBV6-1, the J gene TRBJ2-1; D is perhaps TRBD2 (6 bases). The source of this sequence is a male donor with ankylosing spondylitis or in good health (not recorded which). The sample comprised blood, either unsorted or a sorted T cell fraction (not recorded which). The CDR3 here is CASSHTGGTGNEQFF. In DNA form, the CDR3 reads TGTGCCAGCAGCCATACCGGGGGTACGGGCAATGAGCAGTTCTTC.